This entry features one T cell receptor beta chain sequence. With a J-beta primer mix and a sample-barcoded 5' primer, a second PCR ran 7 to 11 cycles. TCRdb analysed the 5' RACE reads with MiXCR anew, one entry per CDR3 protein. The sample includes roughly 1,500,000 distinct CDR3 sequences, roughly 45% seen only once; the top ten take 7.9%. The data derive from a study of blood T cells in healthy people across ages. Looked up from germline, CDR1 is LGHDT and CDR2 is YNNKEL (reference sequence). The CDR3 has 16 residues. V dropped 3 bases and J dropped 6 bases, with 19 bases sitting between them. This sequence was found in a young woman in good health. The chain has TRBV3-1 and TRBJ2-3; D is possibly TRBD1 or TRBD2 (5 bases each). Material: blood. CDR3: CASSQDFMGPLDTQYF. CDR3 sequence (DNA): TGTGCCAGCAGCCAGGACTTTATGGGACCTCTTGATACGCAGTATTTT.